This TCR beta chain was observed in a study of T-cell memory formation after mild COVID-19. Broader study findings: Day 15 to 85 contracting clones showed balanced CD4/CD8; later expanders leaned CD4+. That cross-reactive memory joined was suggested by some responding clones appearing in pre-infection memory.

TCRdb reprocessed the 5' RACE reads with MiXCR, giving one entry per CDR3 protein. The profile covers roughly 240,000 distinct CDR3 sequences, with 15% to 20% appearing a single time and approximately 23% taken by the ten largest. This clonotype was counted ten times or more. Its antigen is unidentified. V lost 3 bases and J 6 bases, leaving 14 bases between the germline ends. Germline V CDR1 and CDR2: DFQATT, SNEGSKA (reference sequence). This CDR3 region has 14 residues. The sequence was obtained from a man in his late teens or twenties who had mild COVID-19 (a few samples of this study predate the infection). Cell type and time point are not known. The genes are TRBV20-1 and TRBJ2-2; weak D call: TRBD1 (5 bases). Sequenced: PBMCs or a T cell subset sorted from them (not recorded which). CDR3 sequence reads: CSASNPRGAGELFF. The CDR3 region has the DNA TGCAGTGCTAGTAACCCAAGGGGCGCCGGGGAGCTGTTTTTT.